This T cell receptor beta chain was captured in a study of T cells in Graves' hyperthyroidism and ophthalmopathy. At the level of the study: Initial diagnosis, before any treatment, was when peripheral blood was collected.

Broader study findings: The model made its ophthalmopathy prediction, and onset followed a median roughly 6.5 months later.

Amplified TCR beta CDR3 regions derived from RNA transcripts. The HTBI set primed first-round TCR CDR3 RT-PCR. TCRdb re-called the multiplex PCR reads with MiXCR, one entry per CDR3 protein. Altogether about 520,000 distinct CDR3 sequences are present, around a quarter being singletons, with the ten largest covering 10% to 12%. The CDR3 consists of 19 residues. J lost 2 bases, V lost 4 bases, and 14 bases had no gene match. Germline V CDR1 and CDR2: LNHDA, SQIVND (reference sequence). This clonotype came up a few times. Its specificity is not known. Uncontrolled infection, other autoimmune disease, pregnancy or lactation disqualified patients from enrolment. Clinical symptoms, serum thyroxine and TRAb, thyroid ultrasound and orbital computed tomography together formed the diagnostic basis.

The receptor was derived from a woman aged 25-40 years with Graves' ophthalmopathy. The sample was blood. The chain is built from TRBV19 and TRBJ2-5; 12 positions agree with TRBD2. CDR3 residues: CASSTWTSGKISEQETQYF. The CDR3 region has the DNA TGTGCCAGTAGTACATGGACTAGCGGGAAGATCTCCGAGCAAGAGACCCAGTACTTC.